The TCR beta chain described here comes from a study of T cell responses to AZD1222 COVID-19 vaccine listed by TCRdb under 2021. About the full investigation: AZD1222 recipients with second doses at about 4 weeks or about 12 weeks were pooled, because spike-specific TCR depth and breadth did not differ between schedules. A total of more than 230 trial participants underwent TCR sequencing, of whom 200 to 220 received two doses of AZD1222 and some 26 received two doses of the MenACWY control vaccine. Trial participants were enrolled into age subgroups of 18-55, 56-69 and 70-plus years, which contained approximately 150, 28 and 58 TCR-sequenced participants, respectively.

On this clone itself: Its antigen specificity is not known. The input lacks base qualities; no much larger clone sits a single base away.

What the research found in general, with its limitations: Only six or seven AZD1222 recipients were SARS-CoV-2 seropositive at baseline, limiting conclusions about previously exposed vaccinees. Because no day 14 peak-response samples were available, repertoires were characterized only after the peak T cell response. In the small 56-69-year group, the increase in depth fell short of significance, most likely because of low power. Reportedly, almost half of the unique spike-specific TCRs recognized epitopes lying outside the regions that are mutated in the B.1.351 and B.1.1.7 variants. The whole spike protein was spanned by vaccine-associated CD4 TCRs, and dominant responses were seen in regions 160-218 and 743-854. After two AZD1222 doses, both the breadth and the depth of spike-specific TCRs were significantly higher than at day 0 and than in MenACWY recipients. Most participants were white British and females outnumbered males, and the authors suggested that clonal diversity may have been underestimated.

The CDR3 regions of human TCRbeta chains were subjected to immunosequencing. The study's processing was this. Repertoire TCRs were matched against a reference library of SARS-CoV-2-specific TCRs generated with the MIRA antigen-specificity platform. Breadth was defined as the fraction of unique TCRs that were SARS-CoV-2-associated, and depth was defined as the fraction of total T cells that were SARS-CoV-2-associated. Each spike-specific TCR was assigned to its reactive spike region and to a CD4 or CD8 class using the MIRA data. Log10-transformed breadth and depth values were compared by one-way ANOVA with Sidak's multiple comparisons tests. Not all clones reach the TCRdb copy of this immuneACCESS table, which keeps in-frame sequences only. Checked studies attribute under half of the gap to unresolved V genes and leave the rest unexplained. D and trimming were read from the DNA, whereas the V and J calls and clone size are those reported in that table. Recorded for this sample are fewer than 110,000 clones; approximately 86% of them occurred a single time. The ten top clones hold approximately 4.3% of the sample.

The time point label here, explained by the study, means: baseline before first vaccination. Vaccinee samples were obtained from the UK trials COV001 and COV002, which included a single-blind randomized controlled phase 2/3 trial of AZD1222 (ChAdOx1 nCoV-19) in healthy adults. For TCRbeta chain sequencing, PBMC samples from trial participants were taken at day 0 and at day 28 after the second dose. This specimen consisted of peripheral blood, obtained on day 0 of AZD1222 vaccination. The TCR comes from an adult in good health.

The CDR3: CASSAAGGTTDTQYF. The nucleotide sequence reads as follows: TGTGCCAGCAGTGCTGCGGGGGGAACCACAGATACGCAGTATTTT. The chain couples TRBV6-4 to TRBJ2-3; 8 of the junction bases match TRBD2. Compared with germline, V lacks 4 bases and J lacks 2 bases; bases without a gene match: 5. The CDR3 starts with the cysteine, ends with the phenylalanine, and has 15 residues. The DNA shown is the 45-base CDR3, in frame from base 1. CDR1 and CDR2, looked up from the germline V gene, are MRHNA and SNTAGT.